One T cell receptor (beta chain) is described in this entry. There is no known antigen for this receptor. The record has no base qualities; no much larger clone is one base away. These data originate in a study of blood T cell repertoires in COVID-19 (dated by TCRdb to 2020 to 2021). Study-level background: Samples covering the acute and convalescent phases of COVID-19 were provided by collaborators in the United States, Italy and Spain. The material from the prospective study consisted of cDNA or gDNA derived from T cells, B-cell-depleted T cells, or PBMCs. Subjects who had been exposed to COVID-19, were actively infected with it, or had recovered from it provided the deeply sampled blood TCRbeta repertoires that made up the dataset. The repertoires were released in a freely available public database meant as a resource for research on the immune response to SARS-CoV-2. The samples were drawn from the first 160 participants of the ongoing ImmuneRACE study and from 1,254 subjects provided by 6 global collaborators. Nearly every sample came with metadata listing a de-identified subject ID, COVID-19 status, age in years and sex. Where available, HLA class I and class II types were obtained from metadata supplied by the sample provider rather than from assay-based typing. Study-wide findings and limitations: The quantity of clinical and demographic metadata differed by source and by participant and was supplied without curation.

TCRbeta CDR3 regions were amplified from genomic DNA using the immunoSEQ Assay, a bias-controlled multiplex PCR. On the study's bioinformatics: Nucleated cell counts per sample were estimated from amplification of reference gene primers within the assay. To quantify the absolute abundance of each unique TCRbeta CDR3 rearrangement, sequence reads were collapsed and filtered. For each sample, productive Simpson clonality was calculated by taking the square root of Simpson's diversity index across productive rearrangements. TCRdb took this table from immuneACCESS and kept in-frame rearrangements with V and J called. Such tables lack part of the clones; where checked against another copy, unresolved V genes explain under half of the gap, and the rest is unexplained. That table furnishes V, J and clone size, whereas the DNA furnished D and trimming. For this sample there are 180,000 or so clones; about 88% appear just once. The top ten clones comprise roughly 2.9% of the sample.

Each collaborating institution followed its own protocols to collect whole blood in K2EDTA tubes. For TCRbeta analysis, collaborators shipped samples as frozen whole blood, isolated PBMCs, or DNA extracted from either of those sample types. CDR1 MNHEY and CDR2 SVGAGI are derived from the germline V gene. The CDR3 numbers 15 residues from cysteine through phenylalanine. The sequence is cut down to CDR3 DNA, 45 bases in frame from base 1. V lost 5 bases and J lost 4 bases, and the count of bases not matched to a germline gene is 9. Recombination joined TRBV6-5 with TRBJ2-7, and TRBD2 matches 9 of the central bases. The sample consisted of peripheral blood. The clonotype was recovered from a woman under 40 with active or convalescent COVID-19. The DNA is TGTGCCAGCAGTATACTAGCGGGCGGGAATTACGAGCAGTACTTC. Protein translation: CASSILAGGNYEQYF.